The next 2 T cell receptor beta chains were all read from a single sample in a study of cytotoxic CD8 clonotypes in ibrutinib-treated CLL. The table came from immunoSEQ multiplex PCR; TCRdb's copy has only in-frame clones and leaves some out. The sample holds 100,000 to 150,000 clones; approximately 85% are singletons and the top ten take roughly 2%. The source was PBMCs, collected after 24 months of ibrutinib treatment. The receptor set was obtained from a human donor with chronic lymphocytic leukemia.

The chain recombines TRBV7-2 with TRBJ1-4; 8 bases agree with TRBD1. Germline CDR1 is SGHTA and CDR2 is FQGNSA. CDR3 length: 16 residues. V was pared by 5 bases and J by 3 bases, with 8 bases of the junction left unmatched. The CDR3 loop reads CASSRRGQGPNEKLFF. DNA of the CDR3: TGTGCCAGCAGCCGCAGGGGGCAGGGCCCTAATGAAAAACTGTTTTTT.

The chain links TRBV11-2 to TRBJ1-5; 8 bases fit TRBD1. V shed 3 bases, J shed 6 bases, and the junction held 4 bases outside the gene matches. This CDR3 is built from 14 residues. The germline V gene has CDR1 SGHAT and CDR2 FQNNGV. The CDR3 sequence: CASSFDRGGQPQHF. The CDR3 DNA reads as TGTGCCAGCAGCTTCGACAGGGGTGGTCAGCCCCAGCATTTT.